The entry below describes one T cell receptor (beta chain). What it binds is unknown. The record originates from a study of T cell responses to AZD1222 COVID-19 vaccine. This CDR3 spans 15 amino acids. The V gene lost 2 bases and the J gene lost 9 bases, with 14 bases spanning the gap. Per germline, CDR1 MDHEN and CDR2 SYDVKM. Libraries were prepared by immunoSEQ multiplex PCR; TCRdb keeps only in-frame clonotypes and omits some of them. The sample consists of 100,000 to 150,000 clones, around 90% of them appearing once. Study-wide results and caveats: White British people made up most donors, females outnumbered males, and clonal diversity was possibly underestimated.

The chain is built from TRBV28 and TRBJ1-6; perhaps TRBD1 as D (6 bases). The sequence was collected from an adult who received the AZD1222 COVID-19 vaccine. Sample: peripheral blood, taken 28 days after the second AZD1222 dose. CDR3 bases: TGTGCCAGCAGTTTAGACACAGGGATGTCTTCACCCCTCCACTTT. Residues: CASSLDTGMSSPLHF.